A single sample is the source of the 26 T cell receptor beta chains below, sequenced in a study of blood T cells in healthy people across ages. Sample-barcoded 5' priming and a J-beta primer mix drove a second PCR of 7 to 11 cycles. TCRdb used MiXCR to reprocess the 5' RACE reads, holding one entry per CDR3 protein. Of some 1.4 million distinct CDR3 sequences listed, approximately 38% are singletons. Sequencing was carried out using blood. Receptor source: a woman aged 18-35 years in good health.

The V call is TRBV5-1, the J call TRBJ2-3, with TRBD1 matching 9 bases. Germline assignment: CDR1 SGHRS and CDR2 YFSETQ. The ends lost 4 bases at V and 3 bases at J; junction bases unmatched: 12. The CDR3 length is 17 residues. This CDR3 reads CASSPYKTGGRTDTQYF. CDR3 sequence (DNA): TGCGCCAGCAGCCCGTACAAAACAGGGGGCAGAACAGATACGCAGTATTTT.

This chain joins TRBV20-1 and TRBJ2-7; 9 bases align to TRBD1. Trimming cost V 6 bases and J 5 bases; bases outside gene matches: 11. CDR1 DFQATT and CDR2 SNEGSKA come from the germline V gene (reference sequence). CDR3 length equals 14 residues. CDR3 amino acids: CSASSGTGRDEQYF. CDR3 coding DNA: TGCAGTGCCTCCTCCGGGACAGGGAGGGACGAGCAGTACTTC.

This chain links TRBV7-2 with TRBJ2-7, with 13 bases aligning to TRBD2. Trimming at V came to 4 bases and at J to 3 bases, leaving 12 bases not matched to a gene. Germline CDR1 SGHTA, CDR2 FQGNSA. This CDR3 contains 18 residues. In DNA form, the CDR3 reads TGTGCCAGCAGCTCCGAGGGACTAGCGGGGACACTCATCTACGAGCAGTACTTC. Residues: CASSSEGLAGTLIYEQYF.

The rearrangement uses TRBV2 and TRBJ2-1, with TRBD2 as a possible D gene (5 bases). Trimming removed 8 bases at V and 3 bases at J, with 23 bases between. Germline V gene sequence: CDR1 SNHLY, CDR2 FYNNEI. The length of the CDR3 is 17 residues. The CDR3 region has the DNA TGTGCCAGCGAATCGGGGAGCGCACGAGTATTCTACAATGAGCAGTTCTTC. Its translation is CASESGSARVFYNEQFF.

This clonotype was seen a single time. J is TRBJ2-5 and V is TRBV20-1; 16 bases are a match to TRBD2. TRBJ2-1 matches the DNA end more closely, so the J call is doubtful. There are 18 residues in the CDR3. Germline V gene lookup returns CDR1 DFQATT and CDR2 SNEGSKA (reference sequence). This CDR3 reads CSARDRGLAGGNQETQFF. The DNA of the CDR3 is TGCAGTGCTAGAGATAGGGGACTAGCGGGAGGGAACCAAGAGACCCAGTTCTTC.

This clonotype was counted a few times. This chain connects TRBV20-1 to TRBJ2-3, with 12 bases aligning to TRBD2. Germline values: CDR1 DFQATT, CDR2 SNEGSKA (reference sequence). This CDR3 has 14 residues. With 6 bases clipped from V and 2 bases from J, the junction kept 3 bases outside the gene matches. The CDR3 here is CSAGLAGFTDTQYF. In DNA form, the CDR3 reads TGCAGTGCCGGACTAGCGGGGTTCACAGATACGCAGTATTTT.

The genes are TRBV24-1 and TRBJ2-3; 7 nucleotides align to TRBD2. This CDR3 is built from 13 residues. Per germline, CDR1 KGHDR and CDR2 SFDVKD. The V segment lost 9 bases and the J segment 4 bases; nucleotides outside the gene matches: 6. The CDR3: CATGEGPPDTQYF. The CDR3 DNA sequence: TGTGCCACCGGGGAGGGGCCCCCAGATACGCAGTATTTT.

The V call is TRBV28, the J call TRBJ2-5; 7 bases are shared with TRBD2. The V and J ends lost 2 bases and 2 bases, in that order; junction bases with no gene match: 23. The CDR3 sequence is 21 residues long. Germline V lookup: CDR1 MDHEN, CDR2 SYDVKM. CDR3 amino acids: CASSLGNWLADGSRPQETQYF. The CDR3 nucleotides read TGTGCCAGCAGTTTAGGGAACTGGCTAGCGGACGGATCGCGCCCACAAGAGACCCAGTACTTC.

This chain joins TRBV6-1 and TRBJ1-4, with D possibly matching TRBD1 (5 bases). V was clipped by 8 bases and J by 7 bases, with 8 bases between them. The germline V gene encodes CDR1 MNHNS and CDR2 SASEGT. This CDR3 has 11 residues. DNA of the CDR3: TGTGCCAGCGTGGGGGGTGAAAAACTGTTTTTT. Its protein is CASVGGEKLFF.

This clonotype was seen just once. This chain uses TRBV10-3 with TRBJ2-3, with TRBD1 matching 10 bases. The CDR3 sequence is 14 residues long. V was pared by 0 bases and J by 10 bases, with 4 bases of the junction left unmatched. Germline V CDR1 and CDR2: ENHRY, SYGVKD. CDR3 loop: CAISESRDRGAQYF. The CDR3 DNA sequence: TGTGCCATCAGTGAGTCCCGGGACAGGGGTGCGCAGTATTTT.

This clonotype turned up a few times. The chain combines TRBV5-6 with TRBJ1-2; 9 bases match TRBD1. V lost 4 bases to trimming and J lost 4 bases; unmatched junction nucleotides: 8. CDR1 and CDR2 from the germline V gene are SGHDT and YYEEEE. The CDR3 sequence is 15 residues long. In DNA form, the CDR3 reads TGTGCCAGCAGCGGACAGGGGCGACTGTCCTATGGCTACACCTTC. Protein: CASSGQGRLSYGYTF.

This chain connects TRBV5-1 to TRBJ2-3; 8 positions match TRBD2. The junction had 9 bases not matched to a gene; V was cut back by 4 bases and J by 2 bases. Germline loops: CDR1 SGHRS, CDR2 YFSETQ. The CDR3 runs to 16 residues. CDR3 loop: CASSRSVSGDTDTQYF. CDR3 coding DNA: TGCGCCAGCAGCCGGTCCGTTAGCGGGGACACAGATACGCAGTATTTT.

The genes are TRBV9 and TRBJ2-3, with 7 bases lining up with TRBD1. This CDR3 has 16 amino acids. The germline V gene encodes CDR1 SGDLS and CDR2 YYNGEE. The V and J ends lost 0 bases and 2 bases, in that order; junction bases with no gene match: 6. The CDR3 loop is CASSVGWGQITDTQYF. The CDR3 DNA reads TGTGCCAGCAGCGTAGGGTGGGGACAGATCACAGATACGCAGTATTTT.

The chain carries TRBV4-1 and TRBJ2-7; D may be TRBD1 (5 bases). V was trimmed by 4 bases and J by 3 bases, leaving 13 bases between them. This CDR3 is 14 amino acids long. Germline lookup yields CDR1 MGHRA and CDR2 YSYEKL. The CDR3 DNA sequence: TGCGCCAGCAGCCCAGACAGAGACCTCTACGAGCAGTACTTC. It encodes CASSPDRDLYEQYF.

This chain uses TRBV10-2 with TRBJ2-2; perhaps TRBD1 as D (5 bases). The CDR3 totals 11 residues. Per the germline V gene, CDR1 is WSHSY and CDR2 is SAAADI. The ends were cut back, 10 bases at V and 6 bases at J, with 9 bases in the middle. CDR3 DNA: TGCGCCATCTACAGGTCCGGGGAGCTGTTTTTT. Translating it yields CAIYRSGELFF.

In its sample, this clonotype was seen a few times. One junction end does not reproduce the germline sequence, and a read error may be involved. V gene TRBV7-7 combines with J gene TRBJ2-3; TRBD1 agrees at 7 bases. This CDR3 has 14 amino acids. CDR1 and CDR2 (germline): SSHAT, FNYEAQ (reference sequence). The CDR3 sequence: CASRQKQGQDTQYF. The CDR3 DNA sequence: TGTGCTAGCAGGCAGAAACAGGGACAGGATACGCAGTATTTT.

In this sample, this clonotype turned up a few times. CDR3 sequence reads: CASSGGVAENYNEQFF. CDR3 in DNA: TGTGCCAGCAGTGGAGGCGTGGCAGAGAACTACAATGAGCAGTTCTTC. V is TRBV28 and J is TRBJ2-1; maybe TRBD2 (5 bases). The CDR3 has 16 residues. V was trimmed by 5 bases and J by 3 bases, leaving 17 bases between them. Germline CDR1 MDHEN, CDR2 SYDVKM.

As for this clonotype: One end of the junction is discordant with germline, which a read error may explain. The chain couples TRBV20-1 to TRBJ2-3; TRBD2 might be the D (6 bases). This CDR3 has 15 residues. Germline CDR1 DFQATT, CDR2 SNEGSKA (reference sequence). The CDR3 DNA sequence: TGTAGTGCTCCGCCGGGACTCAAAAGCACAGATACGCAGTATTTT. Its protein is CSAPPGLKSTDTQYF.

This clonotype was seen a handful of times. The chain combines TRBV7-9 with TRBJ1-1; D not certain. The germline V and J ends were trimmed by 1 base and 4 bases, with 7 bases remaining between them. Germline assignment: CDR1 SEHNR and CDR2 FQNEAQ (reference sequence). There are 13 residues in the CDR3. The CDR3 bases are TGTGCCAGCAGCTTAGACACACGCACTGAAGCTTTCTTT. It encodes CASSLDTRTEAFF.

In regard to this clonotype: The junction departs from germline at one end; a sequencing error may be responsible. The genes are TRBV28 and TRBJ2-3; D is perhaps TRBD1 (5 bases). The V gene's germline CDR1 is MDHEN and CDR2 SYDVKM. This CDR3 comprises 15 residues. The CDR3 bases are TGTGCCAGCAGTTTCCCTCCCTCCCTAACAGGTACGCAGTATTTT. This gives the protein CASSFPPSLTGTQYF.

This rearrangement joins TRBV30 to TRBJ2-1; no clear D gene. CDR1 and CDR2 (germline): GTSNPN, SVGIG (reference sequence). V shed 2 bases and J shed 6 bases, with 8 bases lying between them. The CDR3 runs to 12 residues. The CDR3 DNA reads TGTGCCTGGAGTCCTAGGCCCAATGAGCAGTTCTTC. It specifies CAWSPRPNEQFF.

The genes are TRBV12-3 or TRBV12-4 and TRBJ2-3; 9 positions agree with TRBD2. J lost 0 bases, V lost 4 bases, and 5 bases had no gene match. CDR3 length: 16 residues. For the CDR3, the DNA is TGTGCCAGCAGTTCAGGGGGACTAGCCAGCACAGATACGCAGTATTTT. Translated: CASSSGGLASTDTQYF.

This rearrangement joins TRBV4-1 to TRBJ2-7; the D is unclear. V shed 2 bases and J shed 2 bases, with 10 bases lying between them. Germline V CDR1 and CDR2: MGHRA, YSYEKL. The CDR3 spans 14 residues. CDR3 nucleotides: TGCGCCAGCAGCCAAAGGAGTGGAACCTACGAGCAGTACTTC. This gives the protein CASSQRSGTYEQYF.

The chain recombines TRBV29-1 with TRBJ2-7; D might be TRBD1 (6 bases). Trimming removed 4 bases from V and 7 bases from J, with 20 bases in between. Germline V gene lookup returns CDR1 SQVTM and CDR2 ANQGSEA. The CDR3 consists of 14 residues. For the CDR3, the DNA is TGCAGCGTTGTACAGCCACCTGGGGACAATGAGCAGTACTTC. It specifies CSVVQPPGDNEQYF.

The chain carries TRBV2 and TRBJ2-3; TRBD2 aligns across 12 bases. This CDR3 has 14 amino acids. Germline CDR1 is SNHLY and CDR2 is FYNNEI. Trimming took 11 bases from V and 4 from J; bases not matched to a gene: 7. The CDR3 here is CAFPGLAGPDTQYF. DNA of the CDR3: TGTGCCTTCCCCGGACTAGCGGGACCAGATACGCAGTATTTT.

This clonotype was counted only a few times. The V call is TRBV20-1, the J call TRBJ2-7, with D tentatively TRBD2 (6 bases). The germline V gene has CDR1 DFQATT and CDR2 SNEGSKA (reference sequence). The germline V and J ends were trimmed by 5 bases and 3 bases, with 11 bases remaining between them. This CDR3 has 12 residues. CDR3 DNA sequence: TGCAGTGCTTGGGACTCCCGCTACGAGCAGTACTTC. Its translation is CSAWDSRYEQYF.